Given below is one T cell receptor (beta chain) in context. This record comes from a study of blood T cell repertoires in COVID-19. For the study at large: Acute-phase and convalescent COVID-19 samples originated in the United States, Italy and Spain.

Profiled with immunoSEQ multiplex PCR; TCRdb holds only in-frame clones, not every one. The data contain around 230,000 clones, almost 85% of them singletons. J was trimmed by 4 bases and V by 9 bases; bases with no gene match: 5. The germline gives CDR1 SNHLY, CDR2 FYNNEI. The CDR3 spans 14 residues. Followed longitudinally, the Seattle patients had been enrolled during active infection. Sequencing was done on a sample of peripheral blood. This sequence joins TRBV2 and TRBJ2-1, with 11 bases matching TRBD1. The clonotype comes from a man aged 50 to 60 with COVID-19, enrolled during active disease. CDR3 sequence: CASRRDRGYNEQFF. The CDR3 DNA is TGTGCCAGTCGTAGGGACAGGGGGTACAATGAGCAGTTCTTC.